These 10 T cell receptor beta chains were all obtained from the same sample, sequenced in a study of blood T cell repertoires in COVID-19. Libraries were prepared by immunoSEQ multiplex PCR; TCRdb keeps only in-frame clonotypes and omits some of them. The data show a few hundred thousand clones, approximately 85% seen once. The specimen was peripheral blood. The receptors originated from a human donor in a cohort sampled during active COVID-19.

The genes are TRBV29-1 and TRBJ2-1; 9 bases are a match to TRBD1. The CDR3 has 16 amino acids. The germline V gene encodes CDR1 SQVTM and CDR2 ANQGSEA. J lost 4 bases, V lost 3 bases, and 10 bases had no gene match. The CDR3 region is CSVDPIRDRDYNEQFF. CDR3 sequence (DNA): TGCAGCGTTGACCCTATCCGGGACAGGGATTACAATGAGCAGTTCTTC.

This chain links TRBV6-5 with TRBJ1-2; the D gene is possibly TRBD1 (5 bases). The germline V and J ends were trimmed by 0 bases and 7 bases, with 9 bases remaining between them. The CDR3 length is 13 residues. The germline V gene has CDR1 MNHEY and CDR2 SVGAGI. The CDR3 loop reads CASSYSGLLGYTF. The CDR3, as DNA: TGTGCCAGCAGTTACTCGGGACTGCTTGGCTACACCTTC.

The rearrangement links TRBV7-9 to TRBJ2-2, with 16 bases identical to TRBD2. CDR1 and CDR2 from the germline V gene are SEHNR and FQNEAQ (reference sequence). Trimming cost V 7 bases and J 1 base; bases outside gene matches: 6. The CDR3 spans 18 residues. CDR3 sequence reads: CASNPGTSGGVNTGELFF. As DNA, the CDR3 is TGTGCCAGCAACCCCGGGACTAGCGGGGGGGTGAACACCGGGGAGCTGTTTTTT.

This clone was found a few times. The chain combines TRBV3-1 (or the pseudogene TRBV3-2) with TRBJ1-3; D is undetermined. Germline CDR1 and CDR2: LGHDT and YNNKEL (reference sequence). The CDR3 runs to 13 residues. The germline V and J ends were trimmed by 3 bases and 8 bases, with 11 bases remaining between them. Here the CDR3 DNA reads TGTGCCAGCAGCCACGGGTGGGAGGACACCATATATTTT. Amino acid sequence: CASSHGWEDTIYF.

Concerning this clone: Other DNA sequences within the sample encode an identical CDR3. DNA for the CDR3: TGTGCCAGCAGCTTGACTAGCGGGGGCTTGGGCACAGATACGCAGTATTTT. Amino acid sequence: CASSLTSGGLGTDTQYF. The V gene is TRBV5-5, the J gene TRBJ2-3; TRBD2 matches 11 bases. CDR1 is SGHKS, CDR2 YYEKEE, per germline (reference sequence). The CDR3 is 17 residues long. V lost 1 base to trimming and J lost 1 base; unmatched junction nucleotides: 5.

The chain uses TRBV12-3 or TRBV12-4 and TRBJ2-1; TRBD2 matches 7 bases. This CDR3 is built from 12 residues. Trimming removed 7 bases from V and 8 bases from J; junction bases left unmatched: 5. CDR3 DNA: TGTGCCAGCACCAAGGCGGGGGATGAGCAGTTCTTC. Amino acid sequence: CASTKAGDEQFF.

The genes are TRBV4-1 and TRBJ1-1, with D maybe TRBD1 (5 bases). The V end lost 4 bases, the J end lost 5 bases, and 20 bases lay between the germline ends. The CDR3 loop spans 16 amino acids. Germline V gene data show CDR1 as MGHRA and CDR2 as YSYEKL. This chain's CDR3 is CASSPAYSQGSTEAFF. The CDR3 region has the DNA TGCGCCAGCAGCCCAGCGTACTCGCAGGGATCGACTGAAGCTTTCTTT.

J is TRBJ1-2 and V is TRBV19; TRBD1 agrees at 10 bases. This CDR3 comprises 15 residues. With 4 bases clipped from V and 5 bases from J, the junction kept 7 bases outside the gene matches. Per the germline V gene, CDR1 is LNHDA and CDR2 is SQIVND (reference sequence). The CDR3 DNA reads as TGTGCCAGTAGTACACCGACAGGGGGCAATTATGGCTACACCTTC. Encoded protein: CASSTPTGGNYGYTF. The variable domain in full, completed from reference TRBV19 and TRBJ1-2, reads DGGITQSPKYLFRKEGQNVTLSCEQNLNHDAMYWYRQDPGQGLRLIYYSQIVNDFQKGDIAEGYSVSREKKESFPLTVTSAQKNPTAFYLCASSTPTGGNYGYTFGSGTRLTVV.

By sample share, this clone is medium-sized. The chain is built from TRBV7-8 and TRBJ2-7; TRBD1 matches 9 bases. The V and J ends lost 5 bases and 0 bases, in that order; junction bases with no gene match: 5. The germline V gene encodes CDR1 SGHVS and CDR2 FQNEAQ. This CDR3 contains 15 residues. CDR3: CASSKTGGISYEQYF. The CDR3 DNA reads as TGTGCCAGCAGCAAGACAGGGGGGATCTCCTACGAGCAGTACTTC.

V and J are TRBV2 and TRBJ2-7; D is undetermined. The CDR3 runs 15 residues. The germline CDR1 and CDR2 sequences are SNHLY and FYNNEI. V was trimmed by 2 bases and J by 0 bases, leaving 11 bases between them. The CDR3 spells CASSEPQTASYEQYF. CDR3 sequence (DNA): TGTGCCAGCAGTGAACCCCAGACTGCCTCCTACGAGCAGTACTTC. Complete variable domain (other parts from reference TRBV2 and TRBJ2-7): EPEVTQTPSHQVTQMGQEVILRCVPISNHLYFYWYRQILGQKVEFLVSFYNNEISEKSEIFDDQFSVERPDGSNFTLKIRSTKLEDSAMYFCASSEPQTASYEQYFGPGTRLTVT.